This passage covers 7 T cell receptor beta chains from one sample sequenced in a study of blood T cell repertoires in COVID-19 (dated by TCRdb to between 2020 and 2021). Libraries were constructed by the immunoSEQ multiplex PCR assay. As stored in TCRdb, this immuneACCESS dataset retains in-frame rearrangements with V and J assigned. A fraction of the clones does not appear; measured against another copy, unresolved V genes explain less than half of the discrepancy, and the remainder lacks a known reason. Recorded for this sample are tens of thousands of clones; 82% of them occurred a single time. The top ten clones comprise less than 15% of the sample. The specimen sequenced was peripheral blood. Source of these receptors: a human donor with acute or convalescent COVID-19. The donor label of this sample is uncertain.

This clone was seen only once. V usage is TRBV14 and J usage is TRBJ1-5; 7 bases are a match to TRBD1. The CDR3 is 15 amino acids. V gave up 1 base and J gave up 3 bases; unmatched junction bases: 3. CDR1 and CDR2 (germline): SGHDN, FVKESK. CDR3 sequence: CASSQVRGPNQPQHF. As DNA, the CDR3 is TGTGCCAGCAGCCAAGTAAGGGGGCCCAATCAGCCCCAGCATTTT.

The CDR3 bases are TGTGCCAGTAAAGTCGCTCGGGGAAGCGGGACAAGCACAGATACGCAGTATTTT. It yields the protein CASKVARGSGTSTDTQYF. This chain links TRBV19 with TRBJ2-3, with D possibly matching TRBD2 (7 bases). In germline, CDR1 is LNHDA, CDR2 SQIVND (reference sequence). The CDR3 has 18 amino acids. V was cut by 7 bases and J by 0 bases, with 23 bases left in between.

The rearrangement uses TRBV5-8 and TRBJ1-6, with a weak D call TRBD1 (6 bases). The CDR3 covers 14 residues. V gave up 5 bases and J gave up 10 bases, with 16 bases separating them. Per the germline V gene, CDR1 is SGHTS and CDR2 is YDEGEE. The CDR3 region is CASSLGQFPSPLHF. The CDR3 coding sequence is TGTGCCAGCAGTCTTGGACAGTTCCCCTCACCCCTCCACTTT.

The chain carries TRBV24-1 and TRBJ2-7, with 7 bases aligning to TRBD2. Germline values: CDR1 KGHDR, CDR2 SFDVKD. The junction had 9 bases not matched to a gene; V was cut back by 8 bases and J by 0 bases. The CDR3 runs 15 residues. The CDR3 nucleotides read TGTGCCACCACCCCATGGGACTATGCCTCCTACGAGCAGTACTTC. Its translation: CATTPWDYASYEQYF.

The chain recombines TRBV29-1 with TRBJ1-2, with D possibly TRBD1 on 5 matching bases. From germline, CDR1 is SQVTM and CDR2 ANQGSEA. This CDR3 contains 12 residues. V dropped 5 bases and J dropped 5 bases, with 12 bases sitting between them. CDR3 coding DNA: TGCAGCGTTTCAGGGCAGAAGTATGGCTACACCTTC. This gives the protein CSVSGQKYGYTF. Looking up the rest from reference TRBV29-1 and TRBJ1-2 gives the full variable domain: SAVISQKPSRDICQRGTSLTIQCQVDSQVTMMFWYRQQPGQSLTLIATANQGSEATYESGFVIDKFPISRPNLTFSTLTVSNMSPEDSSIYLCSVSGQKYGYTFGSGTRLTVV.

The chain employs TRBV4-2 and TRBJ2-3; tentatively, D is TRBD2 (5 bases). Trimming took 0 bases from V and 2 from J, leaving 9 bases between them. The CDR3 is 15 amino acids. Germline V gene data show CDR1 as LGHNA and CDR2 as YNFKEQ. The DNA for the CDR3 is TGTGCCAGCAGCCAAGATTCGACTAACACAGATACGCAGTATTTT. Residues: CASSQDSTNTDTQYF.

The chain employs TRBV6-1 and TRBJ1-2; a weak D match, TRBD1 (5 bases). The CDR3 totals 14 residues. V dropped 3 bases and J dropped 1 base, with 9 bases sitting between them. Germline CDR1 and CDR2: MNHNS and SASEGT. In DNA, the CDR3 is TGTGCCAGCAGTGAGCCCGGGGGTAACTATGGCTACACCTTC. Translation gives CASSEPGGNYGYTF.